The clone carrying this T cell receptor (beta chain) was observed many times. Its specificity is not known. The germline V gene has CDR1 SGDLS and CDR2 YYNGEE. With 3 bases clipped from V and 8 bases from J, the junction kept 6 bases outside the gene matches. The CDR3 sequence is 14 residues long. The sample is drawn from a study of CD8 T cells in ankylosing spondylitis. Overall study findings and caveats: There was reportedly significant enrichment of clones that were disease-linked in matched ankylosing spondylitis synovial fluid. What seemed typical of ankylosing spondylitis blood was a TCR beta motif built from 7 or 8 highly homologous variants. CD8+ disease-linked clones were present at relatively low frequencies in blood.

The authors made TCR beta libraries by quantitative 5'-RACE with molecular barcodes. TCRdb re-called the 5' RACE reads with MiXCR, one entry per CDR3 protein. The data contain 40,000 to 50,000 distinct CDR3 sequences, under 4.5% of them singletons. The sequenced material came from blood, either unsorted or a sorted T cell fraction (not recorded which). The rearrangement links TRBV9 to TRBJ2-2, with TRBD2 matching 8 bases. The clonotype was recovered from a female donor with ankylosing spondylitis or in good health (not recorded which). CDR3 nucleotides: TGTGCCAGCAGCGGACACGGGGGGGTGGGGGAGCTGTTTTTT. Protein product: CASSGHGGVGELFF.